What follows are 29 T cell receptor beta chains derived from one specimen sequenced in a study of cytomegalovirus exposure and HLA in healthy donors. The assay was immunoSEQ multiplex PCR, and TCRdb's table has in-frame clones only and misses some. The sample lists 130,000 to 150,000 clones; 85% to 90% were seen once. Sample: PBMCs. The origin of the receptors is a woman aged 18 to 35 in good health and CMV-seropositive.

This clone was seen only once. The chain joins TRBV7-8 to TRBJ2-7; D might be TRBD2 (6 bases). CDR1 is SGHVS, CDR2 FQNEAQ, per germline. CDR3 length: 14 amino acids. V was clipped by 1 base and J by 9 bases, with 16 bases between them. CDR3 nucleotide sequence: TGTGCCAGCAGCTTAGAAGAGACGGGAGTGGTGCAGTACTTC. Amino acid sequence: CASSLEETGVVQYF.

The V gene is TRBV7-9, the J gene TRBJ2-7; D is unclear. This CDR3 region has 13 residues. Germline CDR1 and CDR2: SEHNR and FQNEAQ (reference sequence). V was cut by 3 bases and J by 5 bases, with 11 bases left in between. This chain's CDR3 is CASSLGPGDEQYF. The CDR3 coding sequence is TGTGCCAGCAGCTTGGGCCCAGGCGACGAGCAGTACTTC.

This chain links TRBV12-5 with TRBJ2-7; 8 bases match TRBD2. V trimming: 5 bases; J trimming: 1 base; junction bases outside the gene matches: 7. Germline assignment: CDR1 LGHNT and CDR2 FRNRAP. This CDR3 comprises 15 residues. In nucleotides, the CDR3 is TGTGCTAGTGGTATCGGGACTAGTCGTTCCTACGAGCAGTACTTC. Encoded protein: CASGIGTSRSYEQYF.

The chain is built from TRBV27 and TRBJ2-7; 7 bases fit TRBD1. The CDR3 is made up of 16 amino acids. Germline loops: CDR1 MNHEY, CDR2 SMNVEV (reference sequence). V lost 0 bases, J lost 4 bases, and 9 bases stayed unmatched. The CDR3 here is CASSLSSTGKWYEQYF. CDR3 DNA: TGTGCCAGCAGTTTATCATCGACAGGGAAGTGGTACGAGCAGTACTTC.

The chain uses TRBV6-1 and TRBJ1-1, with TRBD1 identical over 9 bases. V shed 1 base, J shed 6 bases, and the junction held 6 bases outside the gene matches. The CDR3 consists of 15 residues. Germline V gene data show CDR1 as MNHNS and CDR2 as SASEGT. CDR3 region: CASSEETGGWAEAFF. CDR3 nucleotide sequence: TGTGCCAGCAGTGAAGAGACAGGGGGATGGGCTGAAGCTTTCTTT.

This rearrangement joins TRBV9 to TRBJ2-5, with D hard to call. Trimming cost V 0 bases and J 0 bases, with 15 bases left between them. Germline V gene data show CDR1 as SGDLS and CDR2 as YYNGEE. This CDR3 contains 17 residues. The CDR3 DNA follows: TGTGCCAGCAGCGTAGGCCCTATACAGCCGTACCAAGAGACCCAGTACTTC. Its protein is CASSVGPIQPYQETQYF.

This clone is a singleton in its sample. The rearrangement links TRBV6-5 to TRBJ2-7, with 9 bases identical to TRBD1. With 4 bases clipped from V and 4 bases from J, the junction kept 5 bases outside the gene matches. The CDR3 is 14 residues long. Germline CDR1 reads MNHEY; CDR2 reads SVGAGI. CDR3 bases: TGTGCCAGCAGTTCACCGGGACAGGGTTACGAGCAGTACTTC. Translated, it gives CASSSPGQGYEQYF.

There are a few counts of this clone. This chain links TRBV19 with TRBJ2-1; tentative D call: TRBD2 (5 bases). The length of the CDR3 is 15 residues. CDR1 and CDR2 (germline): LNHDA, SQIVND (reference sequence). Trimming left V 3 bases short and J 0 bases short, with 9 bases between. The CDR3 protein is CASSIRAASYNEQFF. In DNA form, the CDR3 reads TGTGCCAGTAGTATCCGAGCGGCCTCCTACAATGAGCAGTTCTTC.

J is TRBJ1-1 and V is TRBV7-8; weak D call: TRBD1 (5 bases). The germline gives CDR1 SGHVS, CDR2 FQNEAQ. The CDR3 sequence is 17 residues long. V dropped 4 bases and J dropped 7 bases, with 25 bases sitting between them. Written as DNA, the CDR3 is TGTGCCAGCAGCTCCAGCGGGGGGAGCCTCCGCGGAGATGAAGCTTTCTTT. This codes for CASSSSGGSLRGDEAFF.

V is TRBV9 and J is TRBJ2-1, with TRBD2 identical over 9 bases. The CDR3 runs to 16 residues. Germline CDR1 is SGDLS and CDR2 is YYNGEE. V lost 0 bases, J lost 3 bases, and 4 bases stayed unmatched. Written as DNA, the CDR3 is TGTGCCAGCAGCGTAGGCGGACTAGCGATCTACAATGAGCAGTTCTTC. This gives the protein CASSVGGLAIYNEQFF. Complete variable domain (other parts from reference TRBV9 and TRBJ2-1): DSGVTQTPKHLITATGQRVTLRCSPRSGDLSVYWYQQSLDQGLQFLIQYYNGEERAKGNILERFSAQQFPDLHSELNLSSLELGDSALYFCASSVGGLAIYNEQFFGPGTRLTVL.

The count of this clone is one. The J gene is TRBJ1-1, the V gene TRBV10-1; no clear D gene. There are 14 residues in the CDR3. Looked up from germline, CDR1 is WNHNN and CDR2 is SYGVQD (reference sequence). V dropped 3 bases and J dropped 1 base, with 9 bases sitting between them. The CDR3 bases are TGCGCCAGCAGTGAAACGAGGCAGAACACTGAAGCTTTCTTT. It is translated as CASSETRQNTEAFF.

This chain uses TRBV14 with TRBJ1-1; D is unresolved. Trimming removed 3 bases at V and 0 bases at J, with 11 bases between. The CDR3 has 15 residues. CDR1 and CDR2 (germline): SGHDN, FVKESK. This CDR3 is CASSQAGNLNTEAFF. CDR3 in DNA: TGTGCCAGCAGCCAGGCCGGGAATTTGAACACTGAAGCTTTCTTT. The full variable domain, its missing parts supplied by reference TRBV14 and TRBJ1-1, is EAGVTQFPSHSVIEKGQTVTLRCDPISGHDNLYWYRRVMGKEIKFLLHFVKESKQDESGMPNNRFLAERTGGTYSTLKVQPAELEDSGVYFCASSQAGNLNTEAFFGQGTRLTVV.

This clone has more than one count but fewer than ten. The chain links TRBV6-1 to TRBJ1-3; 8 nucleotides align to TRBD1. Germline values: CDR1 MNHNS, CDR2 SASEGT. The ends lost 0 bases at V and 2 bases at J; junction bases unmatched: 6. This CDR3 has 17 residues. The CDR3 nucleotides read TGTGCCAGCAGTGAAGCCTACGCGGACAGGGCTGGAAACACCATATATTTT. Translated, it gives CASSEAYADRAGNTIYF.

The chain joins TRBV6-5 to TRBJ1-5; no clear D. CDR1 and CDR2 from the germline V gene are MNHEY and SVGAGI. Trimming shortened V by 6 bases and J by 0 bases, and 9 bases separated the two germline ends. The CDR3 is made up of 14 amino acids. The CDR3 loop is CASSSLLSNQPQHF. CDR3 sequence (DNA): TGTGCCAGCAGCTCCCTCCTTAGCAATCAGCCCCAGCATTTT.

The chain recombines TRBV6-6 with TRBJ2-5, with 9 bases lining up with TRBD1. The CDR3 contains 16 residues. After removal of 5 bases from V and 2 bases from J, the junction contained 9 bases not matched to a gene. The germline CDR1 and CDR2 sequences are MNHNY and SVGAGI (reference sequence). CDR3 in DNA: TGTGCCAGCAGTCGGAGGGGGACAGGGCTACAAGAGACCCAGTACTTC. Translating gives CASSRRGTGLQETQYF.

This clone was counted only a few times. This chain connects TRBV10-3 to TRBJ2-7; TRBD2 matches 11 bases. Germline V gene lookup returns CDR1 ENHRY and CDR2 SYGVKD. The CDR3 sequence is 14 residues long. The V segment lost 5 bases and the J segment 6 bases; nucleotides outside the gene matches: 6. CDR3 protein: CAISPGLADAEQYF. DNA for the CDR3: TGTGCCATCAGTCCGGGACTAGCGGACGCCGAGCAGTACTTC.

This clone was detected a few times. The chain couples TRBV7-2 to TRBJ2-2; 8 bases agree with TRBD2. Losses at the gene ends were 3 bases for V and 3 bases for J; bases not matched to a gene: 6. Germline V CDR1 and CDR2: SGHTA, FQGNSA. There are 16 residues in the CDR3. CDR3 nucleotide sequence: TGTGCCAGCAGCTTCTTAGCGGGACGACACACCGGGGAGCTGTTTTTT. This translates into CASSFLAGRHTGELFF.

This chain uses TRBV4-1 with TRBJ2-5, with 10 bases identical to TRBD2. Germline V gives CDR1 MGHRA, CDR2 YSYEKL. CDR3 length: 17 residues. V gave up 0 bases and J gave up 3 bases; unmatched junction bases: 7. The chain's CDR3 is CASSQDTLAGVEETQYF. The CDR3 DNA is TGCGCCAGCAGCCAAGATACCCTAGCGGGAGTGGAAGAGACCCAGTACTTC.

The chain joins TRBV9 to TRBJ2-3; a weak D match, TRBD2 (6 bases). This CDR3 has 14 residues. Trimming removed 0 bases at V and 4 bases at J, with 9 bases between. Germline V CDR1 and CDR2: SGDLS, YYNGEE. The DNA for the CDR3 is TGTGCCAGCAGCGTAGGCGGGATAGCAGATACGCAGTATTTT. Amino acid sequence: CASSVGGIADTQYF.

The chain uses TRBV19 and TRBJ2-7, with a weak D call TRBD2 (7 bases). The ends were cut back, 5 bases at V and 2 bases at J, with 19 bases in the middle. Germline V CDR1 and CDR2: LNHDA, SQIVND (reference sequence). The CDR3 has 16 residues. In nucleotides, the CDR3 is TGTGCCAGTAGTGGAGGGGGGGACATTTCAGCCTACGAGCAGTACTTC. Encoded protein: CASSGGGDISAYEQYF. Looking up the rest from reference TRBV19 and TRBJ2-7 gives the full variable domain: DGGITQSPKYLFRKEGQNVTLSCEQNLNHDAMYWYRQDPGQGLRLIYYSQIVNDFQKGDIAEGYSVSREKKESFPLTVTSAQKNPTAFYLCASSGGGDISAYEQYFGPGTRLTVT.

The gene calls are TRBV13 and TRBJ1-1; D gene ambiguous. The V end lost 5 bases, the J end lost 8 bases, and 15 bases lay between the germline ends. The CDR3 spans 13 residues. Germline-derived CDR1 and CDR2 are PRHDT and FYEKMQ (reference sequence). The CDR3 spells CASSPRISGEAFF. The DNA of the CDR3 is TGTGCCAGCAGCCCACGAATTTCGGGGGAAGCTTTCTTT.

CDR3 residues: CASSSYSGGYNTGELFF. Here the CDR3 DNA reads TGTGCCAGCAGTTCATATAGCGGGGGATACAACACCGGGGAGCTGTTTTTT. This chain connects TRBV27 to TRBJ2-2; 9 nucleotides match TRBD2. The length of the CDR3 is 17 residues. Germline loops: CDR1 MNHEY, CDR2 SMNVEV (reference sequence). Trimming cost V 4 bases and J 2 bases; bases outside gene matches: 8.

The chain carries TRBV5-1 and TRBJ2-7; tentatively, D is TRBD1 (6 bases). The germline V gene encodes CDR1 SGHRS and CDR2 YFSETQ. Trimming shortened V by 7 bases and J by 6 bases, and 17 bases separated the two germline ends. The CDR3 consists of 13 residues. The CDR3 loop reads CASRYDRLGEQYF. The CDR3 nucleotides are TGCGCCAGCCGCTACGACAGGCTGGGCGAGCAGTACTTC. Full variable domain (missing parts from reference TRBV5-1 and TRBJ2-7): KAGVTQTPRYLIKTRGQQVTLSCSPISGHRSVSWYQQTPGQGLQFLFEYFSETQRNKGNFPGRFSGRQFSNSRSEMNVSTLELGDSALYLCASRYDRLGEQYFGPGTRLTVT.

The chain links TRBV25-1 to TRBJ2-3, with D perhaps TRBD1 (6 bases). The CDR3 has 13 amino acids. Per germline, CDR1 MGHDK and CDR2 SYGVNS. The V end lost 6 bases, the J end lost 4 bases, and 11 bases lay between the germline ends. The CDR3 nucleotides are TGTGCCAGCAGCCTACAGGGTGCAGATACGCAGTATTTT. Residues: CASSLQGADTQYF.

The V gene is TRBV15, the J gene TRBJ1-3, with D possibly TRBD1 on 5 matching bases. Germline CDR1 and CDR2: LNHNV and YYDKDF (reference sequence). The CDR3 extends over 16 amino acids. Trimming took off 5 bases at V and 4 bases at J, with 18 bases between the two ends. This CDR3 is CATSERGRQVGNTIYF. The CDR3 region has the DNA TGTGCCACCAGCGAAAGGGGCAGACAAGTCGGAAACACCATATATTTT. The full variable domain, its missing parts supplied by reference TRBV15 and TRBJ1-3, is DAMVIQNPRYQVTQFGKPVTLSCSQTLNHNVMYWYQQKSSQAPKLLFHYYDKDFNNEADTPDNFQSRRPNTSFCFLDIRSPGLGDTAMYLCATSERGRQVGNTIYFGEGSWLTVV.

The chain uses TRBV28 and TRBJ1-1, with a possible D match to TRBD1 (6 bases). V lost 4 bases to trimming and J lost 5 bases, with 14 bases between them. The CDR3 is made up of 14 amino acids. Germline V gene sequence: CDR1 MDHEN, CDR2 SYDVKM. CDR3 bases: TGTGCCAGCAGTTCGGACAGTTTTGAAACTGAAGCTTTCTTT. This translates into CASSSDSFETEAFF.

The CDR3 loop reads CASSLSDGISNQPQHF. The CDR3 region has the DNA TGTGCCAGCAGCTTAAGCGATGGTATTAGCAATCAGCCCCAGCATTTT. The rearrangement links TRBV11-2 to TRBJ1-5; D not certain. V shed 2 bases and J shed 0 bases, with 11 bases lying between them. The CDR3 runs 16 residues. CDR1 and CDR2 from the germline V gene are SGHAT and FQNNGV.

The chain employs TRBV19 and TRBJ1-4; 7 nucleotides line up with TRBD1. V was clipped by 10 bases and J by 6 bases; unmatched bases: 11. Germline V CDR1 and CDR2: LNHDA, SQIVND (reference sequence). There are 14 residues in the CDR3. CDR3 in amino acids: CATRQGRGYEKLFF. CDR3 sequence (DNA): TGTGCCACCAGACAGGGAAGGGGCTATGAAAAACTGTTTTTT.

This chain joins TRBV4-2 and TRBJ1-2; no clear D. The germline V and J ends were trimmed by 0 bases and 4 bases, with 6 bases remaining between them. The CDR3 has 13 residues. Germline V gene data show CDR1 as LGHNA and CDR2 as YNFKEQ. The chain's CDR3 is CASSQDLGYGYTF. Written as DNA, the CDR3 is TGTGCCAGCAGCCAAGACCTAGGCTATGGCTACACCTTC.